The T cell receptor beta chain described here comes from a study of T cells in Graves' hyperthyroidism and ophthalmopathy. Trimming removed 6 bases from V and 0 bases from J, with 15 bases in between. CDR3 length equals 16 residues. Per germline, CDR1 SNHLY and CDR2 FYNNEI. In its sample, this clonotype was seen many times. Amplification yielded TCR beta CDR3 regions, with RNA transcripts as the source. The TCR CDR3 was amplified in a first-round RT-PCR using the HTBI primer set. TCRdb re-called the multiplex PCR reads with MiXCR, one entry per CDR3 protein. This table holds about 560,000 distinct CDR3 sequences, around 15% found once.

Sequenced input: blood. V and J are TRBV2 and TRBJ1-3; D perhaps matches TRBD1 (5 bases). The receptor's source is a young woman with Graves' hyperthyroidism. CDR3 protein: CASRDRTGLSGNTIYF. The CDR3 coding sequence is TGTGCCAGCAGGGATCGGACGGGACTCTCTGGAAACACCATATATTTT.